This T cell receptor beta chain derives from a study of vaccination effects on CD4 cells after COVID-19. Study-wide context: Two-dose vaccination with either BNT162b2 or mRNA-1273 was given to the participants.

V shed 4 bases, J shed 14 bases, and the junction held 12 bases outside the gene matches. CDR1 and CDR2 (germline): SGHRS, YFSETQ. CDR3 length: 14 amino acids. This clone appeared a few times. The antigen remains unidentified. CD4+ T cells specific for antigen were expanded with viral peptide pools by the ViraFEST assay before sequencing. When around 10 days of culture had elapsed, CD4+ T cells were isolated. Peptides at approximately 10 ug/ml and IL-2 at around 9.3 IU/ml were added to around 2 million PBMC per well. TCRdb's table, derived via immunoSEQ multiplex PCR, lists solely in-frame clones and lacks some. The sample yields tens of thousands of clones, roughly four fifths seen once.

The starting material was CD4+ T cells from PBMCs cultured with HCoV-229E spike peptides, obtained before COVID-19 vaccination. This chain links TRBV5-1 with TRBJ1-6; 7 bases map to TRBD1. This TCR was sampled from a human donor who received a COVID-19 vaccine. The chain's CDR3 is CASSTGTAPSTLHF. The CDR3 DNA reads as TGCGCCAGCAGCACCGGGACAGCCCCCTCTACCCTCCACTTT.